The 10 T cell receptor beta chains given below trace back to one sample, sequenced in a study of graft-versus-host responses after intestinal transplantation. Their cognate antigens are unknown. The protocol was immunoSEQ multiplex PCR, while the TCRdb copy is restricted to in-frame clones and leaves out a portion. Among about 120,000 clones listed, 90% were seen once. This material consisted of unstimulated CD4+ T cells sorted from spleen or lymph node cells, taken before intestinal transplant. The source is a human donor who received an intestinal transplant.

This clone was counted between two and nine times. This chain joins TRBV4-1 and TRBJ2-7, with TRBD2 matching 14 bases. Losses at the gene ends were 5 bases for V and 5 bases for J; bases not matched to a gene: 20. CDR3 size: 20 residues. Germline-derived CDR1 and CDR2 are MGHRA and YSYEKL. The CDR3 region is CASSSDLGLAGGKVGNEQYF. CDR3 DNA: TGCGCCAGCAGCAGCGACTTAGGACTAGCGGGAGGAAAGGTCGGAAACGAGCAGTACTTC.

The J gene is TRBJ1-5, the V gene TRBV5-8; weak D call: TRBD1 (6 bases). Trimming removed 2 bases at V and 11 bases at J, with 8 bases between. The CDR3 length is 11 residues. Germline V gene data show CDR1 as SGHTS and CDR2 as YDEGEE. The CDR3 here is CASSFTGSQHF. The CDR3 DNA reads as TGTGCCAGCAGCTTTACAGGGTCCCAGCATTTT.

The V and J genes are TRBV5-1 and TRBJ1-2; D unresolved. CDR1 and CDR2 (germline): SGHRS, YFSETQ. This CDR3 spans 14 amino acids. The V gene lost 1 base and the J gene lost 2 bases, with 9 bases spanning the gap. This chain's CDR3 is CASSLHPGNYGYTF. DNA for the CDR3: TGCGCCAGCAGCTTGCATCCGGGGAACTATGGCTACACCTTC. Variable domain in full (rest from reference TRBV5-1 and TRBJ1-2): KAGVTQTPRYLIKTRGQQVTLSCSPISGHRSVSWYQQTPGQGLQFLFEYFSETQRNKGNFPGRFSGRQFSNSRSEMNVSTLELGDSALYLCASSLHPGNYGYTFGSGTRLTVV.

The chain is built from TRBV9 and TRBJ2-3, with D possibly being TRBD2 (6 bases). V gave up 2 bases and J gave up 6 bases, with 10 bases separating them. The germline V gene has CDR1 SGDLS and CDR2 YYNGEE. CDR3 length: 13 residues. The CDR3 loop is CASSVGGRDTQYF. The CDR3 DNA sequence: TGTGCCAGCAGCGTTGGAGGGAGGGATACGCAGTATTTT.

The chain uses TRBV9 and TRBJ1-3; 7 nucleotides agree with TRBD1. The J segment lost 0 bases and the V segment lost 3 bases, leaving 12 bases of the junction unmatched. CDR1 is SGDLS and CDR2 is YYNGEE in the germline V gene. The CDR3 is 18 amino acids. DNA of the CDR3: TGTGCCAGCAGCGGCCGGGACAGCTCACTCCTCTCTGGAAACACCATATATTTT. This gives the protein CASSGRDSSLLSGNTIYF.

CDR3 protein: CASSIAGMWETQYF. CDR3 bases: TGTGCCAGTAGTATAGCGGGAATGTGGGAGACCCAGTACTTC. V is TRBV19 and J is TRBJ2-5; D is perhaps TRBD2 (5 bases). Germline lookup yields CDR1 LNHDA and CDR2 SQIVND (reference sequence). V dropped 1 base and J dropped 5 bases, with 11 bases sitting between them. The CDR3 contains 14 residues.

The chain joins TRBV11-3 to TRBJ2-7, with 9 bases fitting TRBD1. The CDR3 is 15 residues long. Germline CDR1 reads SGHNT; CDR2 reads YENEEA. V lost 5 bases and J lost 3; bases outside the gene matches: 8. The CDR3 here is CASSAEGQGNYEQYF. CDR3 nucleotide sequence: TGTGCCAGCAGCGCAGAGGGACAGGGTAACTACGAGCAGTACTTC.

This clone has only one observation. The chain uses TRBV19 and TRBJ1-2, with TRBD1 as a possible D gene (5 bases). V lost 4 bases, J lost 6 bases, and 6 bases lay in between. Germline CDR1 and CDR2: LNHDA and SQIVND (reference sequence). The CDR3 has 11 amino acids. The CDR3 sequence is CASSRGDGYTF. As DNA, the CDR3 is TGTGCCAGTAGTAGGGGGGATGGCTACACCTTC.

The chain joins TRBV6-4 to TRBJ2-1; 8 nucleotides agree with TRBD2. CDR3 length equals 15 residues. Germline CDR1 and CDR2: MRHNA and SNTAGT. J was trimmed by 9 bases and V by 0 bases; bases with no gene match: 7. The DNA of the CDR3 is TGTGCCAGCAGTGACTCGCGGGGGGCTCGTAGTGAGCAGTTCTTC. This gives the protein CASSDSRGARSEQFF.

CDR3 DNA: TGCGCCAGCAGCCAACAAAATATCCCCCGGGACAGGGCTAACAATGAGCAGTTCTTC. Translated: CASSQQNIPRDRANNEQFF. The chain uses TRBV4-3 and TRBJ2-1, with TRBD1 matching 9 bases. V lost 2 bases to trimming and J lost 5 bases; unmatched junction nucleotides: 16. This CDR3 has 19 amino acids. Germline V CDR1 and CDR2: LGHNA, YSLEER.